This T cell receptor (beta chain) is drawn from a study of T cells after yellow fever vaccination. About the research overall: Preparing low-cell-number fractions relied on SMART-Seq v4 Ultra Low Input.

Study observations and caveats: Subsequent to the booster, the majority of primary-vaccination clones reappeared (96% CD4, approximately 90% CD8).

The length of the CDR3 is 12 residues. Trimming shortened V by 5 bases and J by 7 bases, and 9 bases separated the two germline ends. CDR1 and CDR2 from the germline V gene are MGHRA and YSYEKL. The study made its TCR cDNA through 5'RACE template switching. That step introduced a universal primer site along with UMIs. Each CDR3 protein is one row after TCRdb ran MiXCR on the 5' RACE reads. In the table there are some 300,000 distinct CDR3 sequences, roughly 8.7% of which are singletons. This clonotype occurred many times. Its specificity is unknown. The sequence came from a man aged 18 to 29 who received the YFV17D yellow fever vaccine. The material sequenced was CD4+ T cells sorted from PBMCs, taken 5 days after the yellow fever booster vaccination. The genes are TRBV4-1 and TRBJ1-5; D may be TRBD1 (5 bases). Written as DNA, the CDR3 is TGCGCCAGCAGCGAGGGGAGCCAGCCCCAGCATTTT. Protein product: CASSEGSQPQHF.